This T cell receptor beta chain was recorded in a study of blood T cell repertoires in COVID-19. Clones were sequenced by immunoSEQ multiplex PCR, and TCRdb holds only the in-frame ones, with some missing. The table has over 150,000 clones, 84% seen once. V was shortened by 0 bases and J by 1 base, with 7 bases between the two germline ends. This CDR3 comprises 14 residues. The germline V gene encodes CDR1 SGHRS and CDR2 YFSETQ. Input material: peripheral blood. This sequence joins TRBV5-1 and TRBJ1-2; tentatively, D is TRBD1 (5 bases). The sequence came from a human donor in a cohort sampled during active COVID-19. The chain's CDR3 is CASSLGQLNYGYTF. CDR3 coding DNA: TGCGCCAGCAGCTTGGGACAGCTTAACTATGGCTACACCTTC. The whole variable domain, remainder taken from reference TRBV5-1 and TRBJ1-2, is KAGVTQTPRYLIKTRGQQVTLSCSPISGHRSVSWYQQTPGQGLQFLFEYFSETQRNKGNFPGRFSGRQFSNSRSEMNVSTLELGDSALYLCASSLGQLNYGYTFGSGTRLTVV.